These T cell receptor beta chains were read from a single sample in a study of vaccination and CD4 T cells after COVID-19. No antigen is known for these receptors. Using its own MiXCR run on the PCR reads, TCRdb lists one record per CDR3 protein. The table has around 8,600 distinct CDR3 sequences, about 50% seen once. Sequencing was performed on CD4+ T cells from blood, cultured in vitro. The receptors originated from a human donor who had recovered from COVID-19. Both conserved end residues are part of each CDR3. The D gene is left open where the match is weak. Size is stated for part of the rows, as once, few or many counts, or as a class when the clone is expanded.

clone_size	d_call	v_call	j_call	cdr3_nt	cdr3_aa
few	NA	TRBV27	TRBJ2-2	TGTGCCAGCAGTTTAGACACCGGGGAGCTGTTTTTT	CASSLDTGELFF
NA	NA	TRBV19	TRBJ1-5	TGTGCCAGTAAGGGCTCAATGACCCAGCATTTT	CASKGSMTQHF
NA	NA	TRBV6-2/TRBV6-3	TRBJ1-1	TGTGCCAGCAGCGAAACTCGACGAACTGAAGCTTTCTTT	CASSETRRTEAFF
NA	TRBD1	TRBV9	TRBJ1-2	TGTGCCAGCAGCGAGGGGACAGGCCTCTATGGCTACACCTTC	CASSEGTGLYGYTF
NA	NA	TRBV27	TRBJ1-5	TGCACCAGCAGTTTAGGACTTTATAGCAATCAGCCCCAGCATTTT	CTSSLGLYSNQPQHF
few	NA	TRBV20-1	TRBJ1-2	TGCAGTGCCCGGACGGGCTATGGCTACACCTTC	CSARTGYGYTF
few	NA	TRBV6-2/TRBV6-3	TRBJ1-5	TGTGCCAGCAGTTACGTGGGCAATCAGCCCCAGCATTTT	CASSYVGNQPQHF
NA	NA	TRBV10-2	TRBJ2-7	TGCGCCAGCAGTGCTACAAGAAGCTCCTACGAGCAGTACTTC	CASSATRSSYEQYF
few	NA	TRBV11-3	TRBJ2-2	TGTGCCAGCAGCTTAGGAGGGGGACAGAACACCGGGGAGCTGTTTTTT	CASSLGGGQNTGELFF
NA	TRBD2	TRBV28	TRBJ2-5	TGTGCCAGCAGCGCGGGAGGGCTAGAGACCCAGTACTTC	CASSAGGLETQYF
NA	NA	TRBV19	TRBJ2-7	TGTGCCAGTAGTCTACGACCCTCCTACGAGCAGTACTTC	CASSLRPSYEQYF
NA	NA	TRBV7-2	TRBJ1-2	TGTGCCAGCAGCTCGGGACCGCTAGATGGCTACACCTTC	CASSSGPLDGYTF
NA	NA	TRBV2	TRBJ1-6	TGTGCCAGCAGTGAACAGGATACCTATAATTCACCCCTCCACTTT	CASSEQDTYNSPLHF
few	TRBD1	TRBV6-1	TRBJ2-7	TGTGCCAGCAGTGCCCGAGGGGGCGTATTAGAGCAGTACTTC	CASSARGGVLEQYF
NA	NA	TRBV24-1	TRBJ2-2	TGTGCCACCAGTGAGAGAGGAATGAGCGGGGAGCTGTTTTTT	CATSERGMSGELFF
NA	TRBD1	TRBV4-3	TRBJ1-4	TGCGCCAGCAGCCCCCTTGGGACAGGCGAAAAACTGTTTTTT	CASSPLGTGEKLFF
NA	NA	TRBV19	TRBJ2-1	TGTGCCAGTAGTATATTCGGCGGGGCAGACTACAATGAGCAGTTCTTC	CASSIFGGADYNEQFF
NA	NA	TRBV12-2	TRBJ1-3	TGTGCAAGTCGCTTAGCGGAGGATTTACCTGGAAACACCATATACTTT	CASRLAEDLPGNTIYF
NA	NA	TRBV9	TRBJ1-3	TGTGCCAGCAGCGTAGATGGACAAGCCTACTCTGGAAACACCATATATTTT	CASSVDGQAYSGNTIYF
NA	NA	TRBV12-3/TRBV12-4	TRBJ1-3	TGTGCCAGCAGTTTAAAGGGCGGAAACACCATATATTTT	CASSLKGGNTIYF